The count of the clone carrying this T cell receptor beta chain is one. This sample is drawn from a study of cytomegalovirus exposure and HLA in healthy donors. Primers: 60 Vbeta forward and 13 Jbeta reverse. Sequenced by immunoSEQ multiplex PCR; TCRdb stores in-frame clones only, minus some. Of some 56,000 clones in the sample, around 80% are singletons; the top ten hold roughly 3.9%. Trimming removed 2 bases from V and 2 bases from J, with 13 bases in between. The CDR3 has 15 amino acids. CDR1 and CDR2 (germline): GTSNPN, SVGIG (reference sequence). This sequence originates from a woman aged 40 to 50 in good health and CMV-seronegative. This chain links TRBV30 with TRBJ2-1; unclear D gene. The sequenced sample consisted of PBMCs. This chain's CDR3 is CAWSLAHSTYNEQFF. The CDR3 DNA sequence: TGTGCCTGGAGTTTAGCCCACTCCACCTACAATGAGCAGTTCTTC.